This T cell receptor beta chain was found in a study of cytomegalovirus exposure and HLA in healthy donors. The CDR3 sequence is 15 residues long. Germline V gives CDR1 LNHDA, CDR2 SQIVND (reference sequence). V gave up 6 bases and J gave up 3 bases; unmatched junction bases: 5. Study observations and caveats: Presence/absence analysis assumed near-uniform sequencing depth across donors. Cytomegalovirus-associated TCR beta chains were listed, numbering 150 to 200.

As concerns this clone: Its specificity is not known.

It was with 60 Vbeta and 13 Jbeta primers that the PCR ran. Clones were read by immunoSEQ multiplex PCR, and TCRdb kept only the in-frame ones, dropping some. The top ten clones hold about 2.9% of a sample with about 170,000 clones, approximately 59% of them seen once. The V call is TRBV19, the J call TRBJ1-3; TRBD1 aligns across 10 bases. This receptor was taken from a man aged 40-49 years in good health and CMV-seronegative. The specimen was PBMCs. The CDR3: CASRTTGGLGNTIYF. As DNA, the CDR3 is TGTGCCAGTAGAACGACAGGGGGCCTTGGAAACACCATATATTTT.